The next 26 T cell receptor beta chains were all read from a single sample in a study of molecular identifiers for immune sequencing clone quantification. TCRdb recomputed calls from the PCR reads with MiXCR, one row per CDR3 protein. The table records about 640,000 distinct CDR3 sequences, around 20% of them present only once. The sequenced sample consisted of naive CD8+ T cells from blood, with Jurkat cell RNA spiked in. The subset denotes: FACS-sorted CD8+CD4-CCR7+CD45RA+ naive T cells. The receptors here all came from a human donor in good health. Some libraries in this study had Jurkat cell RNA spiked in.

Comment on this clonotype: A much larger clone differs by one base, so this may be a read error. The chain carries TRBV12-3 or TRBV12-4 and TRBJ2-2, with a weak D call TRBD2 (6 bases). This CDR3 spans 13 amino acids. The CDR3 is CASSFQGAGGLFF. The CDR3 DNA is TGTGCCAGCAGTTTCCAGGGAGCCGGGGGGCTGTTTTTT.

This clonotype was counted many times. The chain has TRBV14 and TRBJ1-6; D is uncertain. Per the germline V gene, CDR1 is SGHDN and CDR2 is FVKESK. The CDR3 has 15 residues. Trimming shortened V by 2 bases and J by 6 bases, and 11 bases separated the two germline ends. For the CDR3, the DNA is TGTGCCAGCAGCCAAAAGATAGGAGGTAATTCACCCCTCCACTTT. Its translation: CASSQKIGGNSPLHF.

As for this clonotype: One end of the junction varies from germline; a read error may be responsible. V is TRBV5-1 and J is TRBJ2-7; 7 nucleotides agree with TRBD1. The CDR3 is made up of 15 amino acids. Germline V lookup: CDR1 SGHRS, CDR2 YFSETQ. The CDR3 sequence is CANSWVTGEGYEQYF. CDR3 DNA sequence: TGCGCCAACAGCTGGGTCACAGGGGAAGGTTACGAGCAGTACTTC. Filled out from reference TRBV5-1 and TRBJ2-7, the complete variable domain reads KAGVTQTPRYLIKTRGQQVTLSCSPISGHRSVSWYQQTPGQGLQFLFEYFSETQRNKGNFPGRFSGRQFSNSRSEMNVSTLELGDSALYLCANSWVTGEGYEQYFGPGTRLTVT.

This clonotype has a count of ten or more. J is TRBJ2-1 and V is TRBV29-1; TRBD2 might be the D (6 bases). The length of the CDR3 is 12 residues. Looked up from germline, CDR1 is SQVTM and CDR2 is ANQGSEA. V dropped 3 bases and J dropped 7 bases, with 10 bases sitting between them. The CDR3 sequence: CSVDRDFNEQFF. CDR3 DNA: TGCAGCGTTGACCGGGACTTTAATGAGCAGTTCTTC.

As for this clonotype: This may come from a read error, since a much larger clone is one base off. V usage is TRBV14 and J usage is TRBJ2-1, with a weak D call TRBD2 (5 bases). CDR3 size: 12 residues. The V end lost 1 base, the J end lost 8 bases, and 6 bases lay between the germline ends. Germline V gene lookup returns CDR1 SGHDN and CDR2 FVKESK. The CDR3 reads CASSQAADEQFF. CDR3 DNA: TGTGCCAGCAGCCAAGCAGCGGATGAGCAGTTCTTC.

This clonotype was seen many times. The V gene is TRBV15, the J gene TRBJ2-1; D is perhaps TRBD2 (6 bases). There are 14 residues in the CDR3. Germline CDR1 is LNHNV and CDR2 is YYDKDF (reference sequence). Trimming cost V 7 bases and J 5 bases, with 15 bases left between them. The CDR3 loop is CATTEGRLNNEQFF. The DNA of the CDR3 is TGTGCCACCACGGAGGGGCGCCTCAACAATGAGCAGTTCTTC.

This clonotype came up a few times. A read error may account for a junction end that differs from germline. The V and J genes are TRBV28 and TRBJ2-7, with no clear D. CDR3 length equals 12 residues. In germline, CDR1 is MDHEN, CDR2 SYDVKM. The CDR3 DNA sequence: TGTGCCAGCAGTCTCAGGAGCTACGAGCGGTACTTC. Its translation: CASSLRSYERYF.

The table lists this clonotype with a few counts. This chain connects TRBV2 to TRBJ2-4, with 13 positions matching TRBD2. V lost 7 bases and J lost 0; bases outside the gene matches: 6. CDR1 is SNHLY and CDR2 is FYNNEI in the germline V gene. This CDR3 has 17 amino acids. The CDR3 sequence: CASNPGLAGLAKNIQYF. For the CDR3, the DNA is TGTGCCAGCAATCCGGGACTAGCGGGACTAGCCAAAAACATTCAGTACTTC.

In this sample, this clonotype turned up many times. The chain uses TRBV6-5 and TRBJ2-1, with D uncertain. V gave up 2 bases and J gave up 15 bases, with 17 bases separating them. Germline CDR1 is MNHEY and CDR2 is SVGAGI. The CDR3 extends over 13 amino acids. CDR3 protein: CASSYTKSLYLFF. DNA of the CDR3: TGTGCCAGCAGTTACACCAAGTCCCTTTACCTGTTCTTC.

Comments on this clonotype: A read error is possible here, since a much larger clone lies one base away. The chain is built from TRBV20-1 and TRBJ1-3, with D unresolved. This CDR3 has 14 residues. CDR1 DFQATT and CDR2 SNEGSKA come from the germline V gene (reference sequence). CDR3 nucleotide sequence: TGCAGTGCTAGAGAGTGGGAAACTGGAAACACCATGTATTTT. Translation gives CSAREWETGNTMYF.

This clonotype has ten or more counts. This CDR3 reads CASSHTGGGPNEQFF. The DNA for the CDR3 is TGCGCCAGCAGCCACACAGGGGGCGGACCCAATGAGCAGTTCTTC. V gene TRBV5-1 combines with J gene TRBJ2-1; 9 nucleotides agree with TRBD1. The J segment lost 6 bases and the V segment lost 4 bases, leaving 8 bases of the junction unmatched. The CDR3 is made up of 15 amino acids. Looked up from germline, CDR1 is SGHRS and CDR2 is YFSETQ.

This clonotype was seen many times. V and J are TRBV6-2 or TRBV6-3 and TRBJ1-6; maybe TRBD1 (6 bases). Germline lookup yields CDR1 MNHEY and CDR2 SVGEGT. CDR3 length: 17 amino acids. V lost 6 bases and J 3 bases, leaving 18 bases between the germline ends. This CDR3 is CASRERRGSSYNSPLHF. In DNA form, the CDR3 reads TGTGCCAGCAGAGAACGCAGGGGATCAAGCTATAATTCACCCCTCCACTTT.

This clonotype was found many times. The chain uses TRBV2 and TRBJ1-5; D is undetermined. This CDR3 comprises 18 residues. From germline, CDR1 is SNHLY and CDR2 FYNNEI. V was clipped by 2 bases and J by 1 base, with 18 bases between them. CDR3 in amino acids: CASSERNAPENSNQPQHF. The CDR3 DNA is TGTGCCAGCAGTGAACGAAATGCCCCCGAAAACAGCAATCAGCCCCAGCATTTT.

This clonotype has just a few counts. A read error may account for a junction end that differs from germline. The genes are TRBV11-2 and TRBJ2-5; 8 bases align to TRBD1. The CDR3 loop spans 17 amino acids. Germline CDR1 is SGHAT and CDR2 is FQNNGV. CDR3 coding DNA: TGTGCCAGCGGCTTCCCTCGACAGGGGCGGTACCAAGAGACCCAGTACTTC. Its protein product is CASGFPRQGRYQETQYF. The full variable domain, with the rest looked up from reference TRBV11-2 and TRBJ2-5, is EAGVAQSPRYKIIEKRQSVAFWCNPISGHATLYWYQQILGQGPKLLIQFQNNGVVDDSQLPKDRFSAERLKGVDSTLKIQPAKLEDSAVYLCASGFPRQGRYQETQYFGPGTRLLVL.

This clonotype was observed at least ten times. The CDR3 region is CASRERGRGVEYGYTF. CDR3 DNA sequence: TGTGCCAGCAGGGAGAGGGGCCGGGGGGTTGAATATGGCTACACCTTC. The chain employs TRBV27 and TRBJ1-2, with a possible D match to TRBD1 (5 bases). The CDR3 spans 16 residues. The V gene's germline CDR1 is MNHEY and CDR2 SMNVEV (reference sequence). V lost 6 bases and J 5 bases, leaving 22 bases between the germline ends.

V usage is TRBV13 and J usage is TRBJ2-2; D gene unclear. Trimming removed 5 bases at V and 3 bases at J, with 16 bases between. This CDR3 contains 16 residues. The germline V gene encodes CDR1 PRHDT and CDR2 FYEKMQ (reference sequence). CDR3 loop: CASSARGLHHTGELFF. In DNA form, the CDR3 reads TGTGCCAGCAGCGCAAGAGGTCTCCATCACACCGGGGAGCTGTTTTTT.

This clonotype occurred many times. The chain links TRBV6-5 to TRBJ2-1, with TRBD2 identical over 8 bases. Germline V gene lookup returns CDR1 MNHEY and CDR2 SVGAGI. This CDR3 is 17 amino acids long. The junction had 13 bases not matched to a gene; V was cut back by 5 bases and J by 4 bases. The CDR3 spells CASSTLAASGSYNEQFF. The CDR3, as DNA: TGTGCCAGCAGTACCCTCGCGGCGAGCGGGAGTTACAATGAGCAGTTCTTC.

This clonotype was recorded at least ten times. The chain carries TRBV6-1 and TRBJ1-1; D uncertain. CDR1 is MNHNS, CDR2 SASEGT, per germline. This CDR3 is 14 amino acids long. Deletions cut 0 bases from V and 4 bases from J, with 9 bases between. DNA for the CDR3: TGTGCCAGCAGTGAAGCTGTGGTGGGCACTGAAGCTTTCTTT. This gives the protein CASSEAVVGTEAFF.

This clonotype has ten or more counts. The CDR3 loop is CSALGDFREQYF. The CDR3 DNA reads TGCAGTGCCCTGGGTGATTTTCGGGAGCAGTACTTC. This chain uses TRBV20-1 with TRBJ2-7; unclear D gene. The CDR3 sequence is 12 residues long. V gave up 6 bases and J gave up 7 bases, with 16 bases separating them. CDR1 is DFQATT and CDR2 is SNEGSKA in the germline V gene (reference sequence).

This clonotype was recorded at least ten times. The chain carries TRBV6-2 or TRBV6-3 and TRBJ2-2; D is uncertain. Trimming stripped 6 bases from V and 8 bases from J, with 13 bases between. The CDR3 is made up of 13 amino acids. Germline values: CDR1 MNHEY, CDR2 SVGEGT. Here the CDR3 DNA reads TGTGCCAGCAGCATATTCGAGGCGGGGGAGCTGTTTTTT. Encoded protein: CASSIFEAGELFF.

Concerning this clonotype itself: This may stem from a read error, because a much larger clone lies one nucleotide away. The CDR3 spells CASSFSQGELQYEQYF. CDR3 coding DNA: TGTGCCAGCAGCTTCTCCCAGGGTGAGTTGCAGTACGAGCAGTACTTC. The chain employs TRBV5-6 and TRBJ2-7, with D perhaps TRBD1 (5 bases). Germline V gene data show CDR1 as SGHDT and CDR2 as YYEEEE. The V gene lost 2 bases and the J gene lost 4 bases, with 19 bases spanning the gap. CDR3 length equals 16 residues.

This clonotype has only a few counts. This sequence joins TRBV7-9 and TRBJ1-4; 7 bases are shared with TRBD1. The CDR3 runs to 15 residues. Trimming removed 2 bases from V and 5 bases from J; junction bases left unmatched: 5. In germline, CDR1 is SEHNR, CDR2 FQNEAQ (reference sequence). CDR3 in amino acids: CASSLSAGGNEKLFF. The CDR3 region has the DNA TGTGCCAGCAGCTTATCGGCAGGGGGAAATGAAAAACTGTTTTTT.

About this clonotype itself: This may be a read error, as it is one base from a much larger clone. The CDR3 spells CASSVGWSQPQHF. For the CDR3, the DNA is TGTGCCAGCAGTGTCGGTTGGAGTCAGCCCCAGCATTTT. The chain is built from TRBV6-2 or TRBV6-3 and TRBJ1-5; no reliable D call. V was shortened by 5 bases and J by 6 bases, with 11 bases between the two germline ends. The CDR3 spans 13 residues. Germline CDR1 reads MNHEY; CDR2 reads SVGEGT.

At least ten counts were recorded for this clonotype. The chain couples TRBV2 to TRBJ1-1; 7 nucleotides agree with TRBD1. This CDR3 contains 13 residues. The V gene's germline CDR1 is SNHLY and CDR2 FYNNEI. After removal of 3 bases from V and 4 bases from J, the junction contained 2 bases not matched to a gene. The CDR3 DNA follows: TGTGCCAGCAGTGATGCAGGGGGCACTGAAGCTTTCTTT. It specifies CASSDAGGTEAFF. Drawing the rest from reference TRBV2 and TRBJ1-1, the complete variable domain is EPEVTQTPSHQVTQMGQEVILRCVPISNHLYFYWYRQILGQKVEFLVSFYNNEISEKSEIFDDQFSVERPDGSNFTLKIRSTKLEDSAMYFCASSDAGGTEAFFGQGTRLTVV.

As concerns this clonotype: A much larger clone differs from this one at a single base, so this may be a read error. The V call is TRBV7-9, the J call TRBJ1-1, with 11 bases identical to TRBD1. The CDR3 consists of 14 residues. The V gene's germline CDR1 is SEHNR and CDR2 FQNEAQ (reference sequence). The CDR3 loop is CGSTGTGGRTEAFF. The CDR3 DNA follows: TGTGGCAGCACGGGGACAGGGGGACGAACTGAAGCTTTCTTT. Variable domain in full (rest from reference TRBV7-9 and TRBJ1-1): DTGVSQNPRHKITKRGQNVTFRCDPISEHNRLYWYRQTLGQGPEFLTYFQNEAQLEKSRLLSDRFSAERPKGSFSTLEIQRTEQGDSAMYLCGSTGTGGRTEAFFGQGTRLTVV.

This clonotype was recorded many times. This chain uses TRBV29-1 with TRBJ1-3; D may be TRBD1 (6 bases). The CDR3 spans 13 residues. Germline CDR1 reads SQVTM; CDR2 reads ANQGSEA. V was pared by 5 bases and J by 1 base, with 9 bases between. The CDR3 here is CSVLQGSGNTIYF. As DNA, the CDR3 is TGCAGCGTTTTGCAGGGGTCTGGAAACACCATATATTTT.